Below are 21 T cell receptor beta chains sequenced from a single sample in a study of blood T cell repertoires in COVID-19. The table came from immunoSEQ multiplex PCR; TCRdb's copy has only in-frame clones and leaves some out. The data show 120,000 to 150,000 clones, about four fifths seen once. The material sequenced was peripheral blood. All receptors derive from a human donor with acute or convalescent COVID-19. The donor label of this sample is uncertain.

In DNA, the CDR3 is TGTGCCAGCAGCCCGGGACACAGATTCACAGATACGCAGTATTTT. Protein product: CASSPGHRFTDTQYF. The chain recombines TRBV6-5 with TRBJ2-3; tentative D call: TRBD1 (6 bases). This CDR3 is built from 15 residues. Per germline, CDR1 MNHEY and CDR2 SVGAGI. V was shortened by 6 bases and J by 2 bases, with 15 bases between the two germline ends.

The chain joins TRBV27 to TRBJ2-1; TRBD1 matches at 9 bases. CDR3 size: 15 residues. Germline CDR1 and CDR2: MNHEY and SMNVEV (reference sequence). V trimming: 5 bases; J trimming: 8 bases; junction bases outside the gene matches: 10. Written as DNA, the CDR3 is TGTGCCAGCAGTCCCGGGACAGGGATCCGCGATGAGCAGTTCTTC. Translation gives CASSPGTGIRDEQFF.

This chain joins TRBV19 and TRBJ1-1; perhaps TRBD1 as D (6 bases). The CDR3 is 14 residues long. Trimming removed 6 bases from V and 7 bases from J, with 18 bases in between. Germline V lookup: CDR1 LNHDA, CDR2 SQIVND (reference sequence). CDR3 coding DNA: TGTGCCAGTAGCTCGGCGGGGGGCGCGGTTGAAGCTTTCTTT. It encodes CASSSAGGAVEAFF.

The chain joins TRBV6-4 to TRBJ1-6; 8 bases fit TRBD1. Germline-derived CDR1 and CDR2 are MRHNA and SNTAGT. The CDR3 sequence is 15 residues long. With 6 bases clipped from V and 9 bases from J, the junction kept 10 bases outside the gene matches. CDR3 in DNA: TGTGCCAGCAGGGTTCGACAGGGGACAGGTTCACCCCTCCACTTT. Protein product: CASRVRQGTGSPLHF.

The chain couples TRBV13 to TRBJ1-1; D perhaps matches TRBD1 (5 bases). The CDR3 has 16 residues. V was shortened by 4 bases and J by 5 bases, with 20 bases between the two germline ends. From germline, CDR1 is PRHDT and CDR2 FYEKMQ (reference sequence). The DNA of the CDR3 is TGTGCCAGCAGCTCCCAATTCGGGGGACTGAGGACTGAAGCTTTCTTT. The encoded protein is CASSSQFGGLRTEAFF.

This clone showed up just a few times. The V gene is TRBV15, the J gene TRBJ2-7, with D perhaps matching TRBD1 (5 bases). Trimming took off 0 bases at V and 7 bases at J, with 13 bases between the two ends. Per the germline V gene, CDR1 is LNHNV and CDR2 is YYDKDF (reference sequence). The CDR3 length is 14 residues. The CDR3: CATSRDKGIGEQYV. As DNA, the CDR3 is TGTGCCACCAGCAGAGATAAGGGGATCGGGGAGCAGTACGTC.

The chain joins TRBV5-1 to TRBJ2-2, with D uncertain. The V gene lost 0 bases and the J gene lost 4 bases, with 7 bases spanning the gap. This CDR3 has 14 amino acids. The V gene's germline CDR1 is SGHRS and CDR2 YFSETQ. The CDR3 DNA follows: TGCGCCAGCAGCTTGGAAGATAGCACCGGGGAGCTGTTTTTT. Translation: CASSLEDSTGELFF.

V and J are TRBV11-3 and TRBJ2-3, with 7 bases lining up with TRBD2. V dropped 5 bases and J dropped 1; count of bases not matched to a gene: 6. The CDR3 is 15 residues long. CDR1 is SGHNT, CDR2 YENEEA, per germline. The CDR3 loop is CASSLMGGRTDTQYF. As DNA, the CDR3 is TGTGCCAGCAGCCTCATGGGAGGGCGCACAGATACGCAGTATTTT.

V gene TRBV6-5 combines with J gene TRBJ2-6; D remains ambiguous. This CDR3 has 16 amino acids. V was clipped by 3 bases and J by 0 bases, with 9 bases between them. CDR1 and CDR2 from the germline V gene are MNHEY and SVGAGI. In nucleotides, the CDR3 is TGTGCCAGCAGTTATTATGAGGACTCTGGGGCCAACGTCCTGACTTTC. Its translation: CASSYYEDSGANVLTF.

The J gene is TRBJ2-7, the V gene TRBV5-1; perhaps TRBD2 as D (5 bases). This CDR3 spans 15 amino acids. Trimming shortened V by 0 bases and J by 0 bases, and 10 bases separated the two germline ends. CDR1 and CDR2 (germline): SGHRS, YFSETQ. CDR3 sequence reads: CASSLGLPSSYEQYV. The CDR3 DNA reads TGCGCCAGCAGCTTGGGACTACCAAGCTCCTACGAGCAGTACGTC.

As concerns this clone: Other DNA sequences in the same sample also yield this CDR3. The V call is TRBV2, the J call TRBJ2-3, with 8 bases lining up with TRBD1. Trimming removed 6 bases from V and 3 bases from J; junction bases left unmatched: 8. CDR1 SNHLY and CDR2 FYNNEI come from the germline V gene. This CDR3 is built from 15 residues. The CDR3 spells CASSPGQGRTDTQYF. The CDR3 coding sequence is TGTGCCAGCAGCCCCGGACAGGGACGAACAGATACGCAGTATTTT.

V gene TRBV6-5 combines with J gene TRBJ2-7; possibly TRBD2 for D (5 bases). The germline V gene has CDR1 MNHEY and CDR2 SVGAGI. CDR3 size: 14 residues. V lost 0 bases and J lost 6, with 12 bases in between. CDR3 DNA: TGTGCCAGCAGTTACTCAAAAGGGAGCTCCGAGCAGTACGTC. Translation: CASSYSKGSSEQYV.

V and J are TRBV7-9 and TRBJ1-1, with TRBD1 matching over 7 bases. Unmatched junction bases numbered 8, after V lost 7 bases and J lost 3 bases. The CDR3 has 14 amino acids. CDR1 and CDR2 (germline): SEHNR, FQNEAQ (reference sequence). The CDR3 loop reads CASMKEGAHTEAFF. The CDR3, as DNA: TGTGCCAGCATGAAAGAGGGGGCGCACACTGAAGCTTTCTTT.

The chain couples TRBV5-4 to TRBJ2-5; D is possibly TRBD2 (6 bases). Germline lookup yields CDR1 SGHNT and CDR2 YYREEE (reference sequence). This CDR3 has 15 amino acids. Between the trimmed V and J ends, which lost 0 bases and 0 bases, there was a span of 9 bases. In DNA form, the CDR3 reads TGTGCCAGCAGCTTGGGCGGGGACTACCAAGAGACCCAGTACTTC. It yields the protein CASSLGGDYQETQYF.

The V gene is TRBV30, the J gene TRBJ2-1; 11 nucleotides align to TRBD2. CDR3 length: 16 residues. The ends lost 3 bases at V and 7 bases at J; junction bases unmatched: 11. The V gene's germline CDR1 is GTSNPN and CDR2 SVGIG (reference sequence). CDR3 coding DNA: TGTGCCTGGAGGCCCGTAACTAGCGGGGGCGGGAATGAGCAGTTCTTC. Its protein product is CAWRPVTSGGGNEQFF. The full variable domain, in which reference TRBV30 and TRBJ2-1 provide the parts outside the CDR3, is SQTIHQWPATLVQPVGSPLSLECTVEGTSNPNLYWYRQAAGRGLQLLFYSVGIGQISSEVPQNLSASRPQDRQFILSSKKLLLSDSGFYLCAWRPVTSGGGNEQFFGPGTRLTVL.

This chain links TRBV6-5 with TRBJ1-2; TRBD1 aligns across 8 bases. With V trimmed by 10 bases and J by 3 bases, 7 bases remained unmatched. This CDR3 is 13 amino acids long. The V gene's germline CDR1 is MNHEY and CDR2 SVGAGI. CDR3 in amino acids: CATSTGDDYGYTF. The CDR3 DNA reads TGTGCCACCTCGACAGGGGACGACTATGGCTACACCTTC.

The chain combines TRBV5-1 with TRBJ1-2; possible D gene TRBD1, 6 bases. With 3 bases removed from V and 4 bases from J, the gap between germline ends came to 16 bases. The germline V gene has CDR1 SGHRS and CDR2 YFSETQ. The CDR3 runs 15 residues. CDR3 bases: TGCGCCAGCAGCTACGGGACACACGTTATCTATGGCTACACCTTC. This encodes CASSYGTHVIYGYTF.

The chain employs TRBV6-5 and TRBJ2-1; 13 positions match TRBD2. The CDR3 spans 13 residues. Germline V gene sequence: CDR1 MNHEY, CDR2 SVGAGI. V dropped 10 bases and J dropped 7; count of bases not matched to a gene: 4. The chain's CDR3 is CATVLAGGNEQFF. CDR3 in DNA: TGTGCCACTGTACTAGCGGGGGGGAATGAGCAGTTCTTC.

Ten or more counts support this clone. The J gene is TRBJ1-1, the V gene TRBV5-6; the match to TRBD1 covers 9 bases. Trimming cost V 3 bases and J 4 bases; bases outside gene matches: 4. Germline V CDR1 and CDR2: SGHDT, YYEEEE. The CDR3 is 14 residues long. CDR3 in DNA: TGTGCCAGCAGCTCGGACAGGGGACTCACTGAAGCTTTCTTT. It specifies CASSSDRGLTEAFF.

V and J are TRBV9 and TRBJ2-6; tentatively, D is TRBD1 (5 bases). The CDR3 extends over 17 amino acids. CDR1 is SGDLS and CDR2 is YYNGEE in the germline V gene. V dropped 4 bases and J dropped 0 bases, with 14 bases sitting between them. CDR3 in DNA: TGTGCCAGCAGCCCCCGTGGGGCCAACTCTGGGGCCAACGTCCTGACTTTC. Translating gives CASSPRGANSGANVLTF.

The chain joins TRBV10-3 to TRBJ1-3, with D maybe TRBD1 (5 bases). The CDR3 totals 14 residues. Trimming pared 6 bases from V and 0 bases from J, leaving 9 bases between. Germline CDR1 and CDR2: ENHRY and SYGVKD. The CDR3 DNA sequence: TGTGCCATCAGGGACACAAGCTCTGGAAACACCATATATTTT. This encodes CAIRDTSSGNTIYF.